This entry features one T cell receptor (beta chain) sequence. This sample is drawn from a study of cytomegalovirus exposure and HLA in healthy donors. 13 Jbeta primers and 60 Vbeta primers were used for the PCR. TCRdb keeps only in-frame clones here, not all; method: immunoSEQ multiplex PCR. The table shows some 150,000 clones, with about 80% occurring only once. Per germline, CDR1 MDHEN and CDR2 SYDVKM. This CDR3 is built from 14 residues. Trimming took off 2 bases at V and 0 bases at J, with 5 bases between the two ends. V gene TRBV28 combines with J gene TRBJ1-3; D not certain. The sample comprised PBMCs. The TCR sequence derives from a man aged 30-40 years in good health and CMV-seropositive. CDR3 region: CASSLADSGNTIYF. Here the CDR3 DNA reads TGTGCCAGCAGTTTAGCGGACTCTGGAAACACCATATATTTT.